Below are 15 T cell receptor beta chains sequenced from a single sample in a study of shared clonotypes between healthy human individuals. Sequencing used immunoSEQ multiplex PCR; TCRdb keeps in-frame clones, though not all of them. This table holds about 2 million clones, 85% to 95% found once. The specimen was naive CD4+ T cells sorted from blood. Subset specified: CD45RA+ positively selected. All receptors derive from a young man in good health.

Regarding this clone: The sample holds other DNA sequences that translate to the same CDR3. The gene calls are TRBV5-1 and TRBJ2-7; no definite D call. Trimming cost V 5 bases and J 0 bases, with 9 bases left between them. Germline values: CDR1 SGHRS, CDR2 YFSETQ. The CDR3 is 13 amino acids. The CDR3 bases are TGCGCCAGCAGTCGAGACGGCTCCTACGAGCAGTACTTC. It encodes CASSRDGSYEQYF.

To note about this clone: The sample has other DNA sequences that encode this CDR3 too. The rearrangement uses TRBV28 and TRBJ1-2, with 9 bases matching TRBD1. This CDR3 spans 14 amino acids. Unmatched junction bases numbered 2, after V lost 4 bases and J lost 2 bases. In germline, CDR1 is MDHEN, CDR2 SYDVKM. The CDR3 DNA reads TGTGCCAGCAGTTCCGGGACAGGGAACTATGGCTACACCTTC. It translates to CASSSGTGNYGYTF.

The chain carries TRBV9 and TRBJ2-2; 12 bases are shared with TRBD2. The CDR3 spans 15 residues. V shed 4 bases, J shed 10 bases, and the junction held 8 bases outside the gene matches. CDR1 and CDR2 (germline): SGDLS, YYNGEE. As DNA, the CDR3 is TGTGCCAGCAGCTCCCGACTAGCGGGGGCGGAGGAGCTGTTTTTT. Protein: CASSSRLAGAEELFF.

A note on this clone: Other nucleotide sequences in the sample specify the same CDR3. V is TRBV2 and J is TRBJ1-1; 8 bases match TRBD1. The trim removed 1 base at V and 4 bases at J, leaving 2 bases unmatched. The CDR3 length is 14 residues. Germline lookup yields CDR1 SNHLY and CDR2 FYNNEI. CDR3 sequence (DNA): TGTGCCAGCAGTGAAGACAGGGGGGGCACTGAAGCTTTCTTT. Translated, it gives CASSEDRGGTEAFF. Together with reference TRBV2 and TRBJ1-1, the CDR3 gives the full variable domain: EPEVTQTPSHQVTQMGQEVILRCVPISNHLYFYWYRQILGQKVEFLVSFYNNEISEKSEIFDDQFSVERPDGSNFTLKIRSTKLEDSAMYFCASSEDRGGTEAFFGQGTRLTVV.

The chain combines TRBV7-2 with TRBJ2-7; weak D call: TRBD1 (6 bases). Trimming pared 5 bases from V and 3 bases from J, leaving 8 bases between. CDR3 length: 12 amino acids. Germline lookup yields CDR1 SGHTA and CDR2 FQGNSA. The CDR3 here is CASSAQGYEQYF. The DNA of the CDR3 is TGTGCCAGCAGCGCACAGGGCTACGAGCAGTACTTC.

The chain joins TRBV6-1 to TRBJ2-7; the D gene is possibly TRBD2 (6 bases). Germline values: CDR1 MNHNS, CDR2 SASEGT. Trimming shortened V by 3 bases and J by 7 bases, and 19 bases separated the two germline ends. CDR3 length equals 15 residues. Here the CDR3 reads CASSEFYGGAGEQYF. The CDR3 DNA is TGTGCCAGCAGTGAGTTTTATGGCGGGGCGGGAGAGCAGTACTTC.

The rearrangement joins TRBV27 to TRBJ2-7, with 8 bases matching TRBD2. Germline CDR1 MNHEY, CDR2 SMNVEV (reference sequence). This CDR3 comprises 15 residues. J was trimmed by 3 bases and V by 5 bases; bases with no gene match: 9. The CDR3 region has the DNA TGTGCCAGCAGTCCCGGTAGCGGGGCTATCTACGAGCAGTACTTC. Translated: CASSPGSGAIYEQYF.

The V gene is TRBV4-1, the J gene TRBJ1-6, with 7 positions matching TRBD1. The CDR3 runs to 14 residues. From germline, CDR1 is MGHRA and CDR2 YSYEKL. Trimming took 1 base from V and 10 from J; bases not matched to a gene: 4. The CDR3, as DNA: TGCGCCAGCAGCCAAGGCGACAGGGAATCACCCCTCCACTTT. Amino acid sequence: CASSQGDRESPLHF.

Turning to this clone: This sample also contains other DNA sequences that code for the same CDR3. In DNA form, the CDR3 reads TGTGCCAGCAGCGTAGGGGAAGGGCTACGCACAGATACGCAGTATTTT. Amino acids: CASSVGEGLRTDTQYF. This rearrangement joins TRBV9 to TRBJ2-3, with D unresolved. Germline loops: CDR1 SGDLS, CDR2 YYNGEE. Trimming stripped 0 bases from V and 1 base from J, with 12 bases between. This CDR3 contains 16 residues.

Worth noting for this clone: Different DNA sequences within this sample yield the same CDR3. This rearrangement joins TRBV5-1 to TRBJ2-1; D is ambiguous. Trimming left V 4 bases short and J 0 bases short, with 8 bases between. This CDR3 is 14 amino acids long. Germline CDR1 reads SGHRS; CDR2 reads YFSETQ. DNA of the CDR3: TGCGCCAGCAGCCCCCGAGCCTCCTACAATGAGCAGTTCTTC. Amino acids: CASSPRASYNEQFF.

J is TRBJ2-7 and V is TRBV28, with D perhaps assigned TRBD1 or TRBD2 (5 bases each). The germline V gene has CDR1 MDHEN and CDR2 SYDVKM. The CDR3 is made up of 13 amino acids. Trimming left V 4 bases short and J 6 bases short, with 13 bases between. CDR3 protein: CASSSGTPIEQYF. For the CDR3, the DNA is TGTGCCAGCAGTTCCGGGACGCCTATCGAGCAGTACTTC.

The chain is built from TRBV10-3 and TRBJ1-1; TRBD1 is a possible D gene (6 bases). Trimming stripped 6 bases from V and 11 bases from J, with 19 bases between. The CDR3 spans 13 residues. Germline assignment: CDR1 ENHRY and CDR2 SYGVKD. Here the CDR3 DNA reads TGTGCCATCAGACCCACAGGGTGGGGCGAGGCTTTCTTT. This codes for CAIRPTGWGEAFF.

This clone was seen a single time. The chain links TRBV6-5 to TRBJ2-3, with D perhaps matching TRBD2 (6 bases). This CDR3 is 13 amino acids long. In germline, CDR1 is MNHEY, CDR2 SVGAGI. Trimming left V 10 bases short and J 9 bases short, with 20 bases between. This CDR3 is CATWDSTRQTQYF. The DNA of the CDR3 is TGTGCCACCTGGGACTCTACAAGGCAAACGCAGTATTTT.

The chain carries TRBV7-8 and TRBJ1-3; D is ambiguous. Germline values: CDR1 SGHVS, CDR2 FQNEAQ. This CDR3 contains 17 residues. Trimming removed 6 bases at V and 0 bases at J, with 18 bases between. The CDR3 region has the DNA TGTGCCAGCAGGCAACACGCACGGGAAAGCTCTGGAAACACCATATATTTT. Translation gives CASRQHARESSGNTIYF.

This clone was detected only a few times. For the CDR3, the DNA is TGTGCCAGCAGCCAAGATGGATGGACTAGCGGCTACTACAATGAGCAGTTCTTC. The encoded protein is CASSQDGWTSGYYNEQFF. The chain recombines TRBV14 with TRBJ2-1, with 10 bases matching TRBD2. Germline V gives CDR1 SGHDN, CDR2 FVKESK. The V segment lost 0 bases and the J segment 3 bases; nucleotides outside the gene matches: 8. CDR3 size: 18 residues.